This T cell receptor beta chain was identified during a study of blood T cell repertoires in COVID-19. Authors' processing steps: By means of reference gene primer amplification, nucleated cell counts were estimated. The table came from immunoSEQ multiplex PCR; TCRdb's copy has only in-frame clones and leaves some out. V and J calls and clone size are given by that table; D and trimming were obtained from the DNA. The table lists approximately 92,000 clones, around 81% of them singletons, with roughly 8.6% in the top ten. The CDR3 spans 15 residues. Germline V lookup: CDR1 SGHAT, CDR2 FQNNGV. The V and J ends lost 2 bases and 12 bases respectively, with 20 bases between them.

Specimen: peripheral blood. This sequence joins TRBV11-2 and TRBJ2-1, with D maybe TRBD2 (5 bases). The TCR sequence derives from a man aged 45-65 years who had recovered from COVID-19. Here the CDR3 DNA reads TGTGCCAGCAGCTTAAGCGGACTGGGATTTTCGGGGCAGTTCTTC. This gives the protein CASSLSGLGFSGQFF.